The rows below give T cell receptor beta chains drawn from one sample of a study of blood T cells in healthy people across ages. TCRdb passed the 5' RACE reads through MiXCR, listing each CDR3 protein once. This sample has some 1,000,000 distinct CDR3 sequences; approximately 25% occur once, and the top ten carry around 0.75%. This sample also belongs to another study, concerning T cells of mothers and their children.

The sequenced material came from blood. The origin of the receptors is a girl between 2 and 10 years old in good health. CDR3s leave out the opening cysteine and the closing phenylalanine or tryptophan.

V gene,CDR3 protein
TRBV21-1,ASSKGRGQGLSYSNQPQH
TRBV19,ASSTLGQGGHEQY
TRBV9,AREGGATIQETQY
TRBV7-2,ASSVTTGVGGGNTIY
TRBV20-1,SAAGQGPVNGYT
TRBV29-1,SVGLGGGNQPQH
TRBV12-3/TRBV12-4,ASSLEGRTYEQY
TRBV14,ASSQELGTGAF
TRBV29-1,SVERQGDLYTEAF
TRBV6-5,ASTPPGATESGYT
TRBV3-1,ASSHPRGAGQRRETQY
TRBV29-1,SGGPNTGELF
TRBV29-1,SVEILGRNYEQY
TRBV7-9,ASSSDGDNSPLH
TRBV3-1,ASSPRDRRSYEQY
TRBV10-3,AIEFADTQY
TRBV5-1,ASSLLARGNRDTQY